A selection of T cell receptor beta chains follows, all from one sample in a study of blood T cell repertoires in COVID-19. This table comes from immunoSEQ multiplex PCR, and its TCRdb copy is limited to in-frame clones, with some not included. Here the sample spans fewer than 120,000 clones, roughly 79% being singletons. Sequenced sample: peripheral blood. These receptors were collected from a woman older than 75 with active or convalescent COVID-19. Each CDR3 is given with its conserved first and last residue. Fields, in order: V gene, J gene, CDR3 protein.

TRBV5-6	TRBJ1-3	CASSLWAPSVSSGNTIYF
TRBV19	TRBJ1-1	CASSISGASEAFF
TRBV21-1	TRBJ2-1	CASIEGVAESFFYNEQFF
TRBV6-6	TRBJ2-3	CASSPREGTDTQYF
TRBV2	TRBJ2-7	CASSKQGGEQYF
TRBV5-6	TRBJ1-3	CASSDRRGNTIYF
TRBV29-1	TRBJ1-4	CSVEPATNEKLFF
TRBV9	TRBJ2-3	CASSLGPSTDTQYF
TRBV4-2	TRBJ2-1	CASSQGTWTGDNEQFF
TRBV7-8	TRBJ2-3	CASSSRTSGSTDTQYF
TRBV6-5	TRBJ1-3	CASSYSREGNTIYF
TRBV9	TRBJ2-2	CASSHDAHTEGGELFF
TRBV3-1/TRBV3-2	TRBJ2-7	CASSLSGTHYEQYF
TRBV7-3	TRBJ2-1	CASSMRGGVNEQFF
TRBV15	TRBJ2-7	CATAPRGFDEQYF
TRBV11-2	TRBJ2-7	CASSFGRLYEQYF
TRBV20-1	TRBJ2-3	CSASPGPSGGTDTQYF
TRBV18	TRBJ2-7	CASSPGTYSYEQYF
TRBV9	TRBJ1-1	CASSITGGGTEAFF
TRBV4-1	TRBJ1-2	CASSQDLRGAHGYTF
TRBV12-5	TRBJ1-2	CASGLYGAWSPQTF
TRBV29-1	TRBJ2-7	CSVEDRGYEQYF
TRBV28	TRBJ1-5	CASSPPSYQPQHF
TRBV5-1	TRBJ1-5	CASSPGQGTHNQPQHF
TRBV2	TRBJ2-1	CASRERDSEQFF
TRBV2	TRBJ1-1	CASREGLSTEAFF
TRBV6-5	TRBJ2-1	CASTIIADTYNEQFF
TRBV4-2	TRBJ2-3	CASRRGTSGSTDTQYF
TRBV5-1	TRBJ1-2	CASSPGVLADPYGYTF
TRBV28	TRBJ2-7	CASGQLYEQYF
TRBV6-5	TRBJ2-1	CASRVRDRPYNEQFF
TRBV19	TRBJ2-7	CASSASLAGFLYEQYF
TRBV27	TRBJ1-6	CASSPRTGGNSPLHF
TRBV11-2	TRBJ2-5	CASSLSLAGDRETQYF
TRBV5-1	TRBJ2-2	CASKGYQGLGINTGELFF
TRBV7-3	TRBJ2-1	CASSQDSSYNEQFF
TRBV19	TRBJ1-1	CASRGTGLYTEAFF
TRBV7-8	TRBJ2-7	CASSYRTDYEQYF
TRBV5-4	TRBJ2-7	CASSPMRRAQYEQYF
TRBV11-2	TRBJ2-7	CASSKIRGSVYEQYF
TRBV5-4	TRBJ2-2	CASSLAKQQGSRTGELFF
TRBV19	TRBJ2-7	CASSHSSYEQYF
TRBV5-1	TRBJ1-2	CASSDQGTGDYGYTF
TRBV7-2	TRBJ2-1	CASSLNRPDLNEQFF
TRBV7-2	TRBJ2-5	CASSLGSLAGVGETQYF
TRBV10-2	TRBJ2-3	CASRYKSGRGTDTQYF
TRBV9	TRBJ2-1	CASSDLAGGYNEQFF
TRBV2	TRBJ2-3	CASSAPWASGTTDTQYF
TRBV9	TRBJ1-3	CASSVGVHEEENTIYF
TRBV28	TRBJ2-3	CASSSGTGRSTDTQYF
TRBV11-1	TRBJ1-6	CASSLDGQGGSPLHF
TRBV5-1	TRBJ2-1	CASSSGTSWYEQFF
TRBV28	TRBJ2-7	CASSPGLAGYEQYF